This T cell receptor beta chain was sequenced in a study of STAT5B mutations in CD4+ large granular lymphocyte leukemia. The survey-level immunoSEQ assay was used. Profiling relied on immunoSEQ multiplex PCR, and the TCRdb table lists in-frame clones only, not all of them. The sample gives about 28,000 clones, about 77% of which show up once; 3.1% is in the top ten. The receptor was derived from a human donor in good health. Sequencing was done on a sample of CD4+ T cells from blood buffy coats.

CDR3 sequence reads: CAWSGGALSGNTIYF. In nucleotides, the CDR3 is TGTGCCTGGAGTGGAGGAGCTCTCTCTGGAAACACCATATATTTT. This chain links TRBV30 with TRBJ1-3; D call uncertain. The CDR3 extends over 15 amino acids. Per germline, CDR1 GTSNPN and CDR2 SVGIG (reference sequence). V was pared by 1 base and J by 0 bases, with 10 bases between.